Below, one TCR beta chain is given with its context. Sequencing used immunoSEQ multiplex PCR; TCRdb keeps in-frame clones, though not all of them. The sample holds around 220,000 clones, around 85% seen once. V lost 2 bases to trimming and J lost 2 bases; unmatched junction nucleotides: 4. Germline assignment: CDR1 SGHVS and CDR2 FQNEAQ. The CDR3 extends over 16 amino acids. The data were obtained in a study of blood T cell repertoires in COVID-19. Study details: PBMCs, B-cell-depleted T cells, or T cells provided the cDNA or gDNA that made up the material.

The receptor was isolated from a human donor in a cohort sampled during active COVID-19. The specimen sequenced was peripheral blood. The chain employs TRBV7-8 and TRBJ2-7, with 12 positions matching TRBD2. CDR3 DNA: TGTGCCAGCAGCTTAACACTAGCGGGGGGCACCTACGAGCAGTACTTC. Translating gives CASSLTLAGGTYEQYF. Drawing the rest from reference TRBV7-8 and TRBJ2-7, the complete variable domain is GAGVSQSPRYKVAKRGQDVALRCDPISGHVSLFWYQQALGQGPEFLTYFQNEAQLDKSGLPSDRFFAERPEGSVSTLKIQRTQQEDSAVYLCASSLTLAGGTYEQYFGPGTRLTVT.